The 23 T cell receptor beta chains below come from one sample, sequenced in a study of Ad26.COV2.S vaccination and SARS-CoV-2 variants. Libraries were prepared by immunoSEQ multiplex PCR; TCRdb keeps only in-frame clonotypes and omits some of them. Of some 420,000 clones listed, around 89% are singletons. Treatment noted: about 20 received Ad26.COV2.S at low or high dose, single or two shots; about five received placebo; per-sample allocation not given. Specimens were obtained on day 63 following the first vaccine or placebo injection. The starting material was peripheral blood, obtained in a trial of Ad26.COV2.S vaccine versus placebo. The receptors stem from a person between 18 and 65 years old who received the Ad26.COV2.S COVID-19 vaccine or a placebo.

The rearrangement links TRBV5-4 to TRBJ1-1; no definite D call. The length of the CDR3 is 12 residues. The V gene lost 9 bases and the J gene lost 1 base, with 10 bases spanning the gap. Germline CDR1 SGHNT, CDR2 YYREEE (reference sequence). For the CDR3, the DNA is TGTGCCACCGTAAAGGGGAACACTGAAGCTTTCTTT. It translates to CATVKGNTEAFF.

In its sample, this clone was seen once. The chain is built from TRBV28 and TRBJ1-4; the D gene is possibly TRBD1 (5 bases). V lost 5 bases, J lost 3 bases, and 10 bases lay in between. CDR1 and CDR2 (germline): MDHEN, SYDVKM. The CDR3 has 14 residues. The CDR3 sequence is CASSPWGPNEKLFF. The CDR3 DNA sequence: TGTGCCAGCAGTCCATGGGGACCTAATGAAAAACTGTTTTTT.

The rearrangement links TRBV11-3 to TRBJ2-3; 7 nucleotides line up with TRBD1. The germline gives CDR1 SGHNT, CDR2 YENEEA. Trimming cost V 6 bases and J 3 bases; bases outside gene matches: 3. CDR3 size: 13 residues. CDR3 nucleotides: TGTGCCAGCAGTGAGGACAGGACAGATACGCAGTATTTT. As protein: CASSEDRTDTQYF.

The rearrangement joins TRBV18 to TRBJ2-1, with 8 nucleotides matching TRBD2. Trimming at V came to 6 bases and at J to 2 bases, leaving 6 bases not matched to a gene. The CDR3 length is 15 residues. Germline V gene data show CDR1 as KGHSH and CDR2 as LQKENI. The CDR3 DNA is TGTGCCAGCTCCACCGTCGGGGGGGCCTACAATGAGCAGTTCTTC. Its translation: CASSTVGGAYNEQFF.

The rearrangement uses TRBV7-2 and TRBJ2-7; the match to TRBD2 covers 8 bases. Germline assignment: CDR1 SGHTA and CDR2 FQGNSA. With 2 bases clipped from V and 4 bases from J, the junction kept 7 bases outside the gene matches. The CDR3 runs 15 residues. CDR3 coding DNA: TGTGCCAGCAGCTTATCTTCCGGGGGGGGTTACGAGCAGTACTTC. Protein product: CASSLSSGGGYEQYF.

V usage is TRBV28 and J usage is TRBJ2-3, with TRBD1 matching over 7 bases. The CDR3 loop spans 17 amino acids. Germline V gene lookup returns CDR1 MDHEN and CDR2 SYDVKM. The V segment lost 0 bases and the J segment 3 bases; nucleotides outside the gene matches: 9. CDR3 amino acids: CASSLWGPGQLTDTQYF. For the CDR3, the DNA is TGTGCCAGCAGTTTATGGGGGCCGGGACAGCTAACAGATACGCAGTATTTT. The complete variable domain, with remaining parts taken from reference TRBV28 and TRBJ2-3, reads DVKVTQSSRYLVKRTGEKVFLECVQDMDHENMFWYRQDPGLGLRLIYFSYDVKMKEKGDIPEGYSVSREKKERFSLILESASTNQTSMYLCASSLWGPGQLTDTQYFGPGTRLTVL.

The chain is built from TRBV6-5 and TRBJ1-5, with unresolved D. From germline, CDR1 is MNHEY and CDR2 SVGAGI. This CDR3 region has 12 residues. The V and J ends lost 7 bases and 6 bases respectively, with 10 bases between them. The CDR3 here is CASTPMGQPQHF. Here the CDR3 DNA reads TGTGCCAGCACCCCCATGGGTCAGCCCCAGCATTTT.

The chain recombines TRBV10-3 with TRBJ1-3, with 7 bases lining up with TRBD1. V was clipped by 1 base and J by 0 bases; unmatched bases: 12. The CDR3 covers 19 residues. The V gene's germline CDR1 is ENHRY and CDR2 SYGVKD. As DNA, the CDR3 is TGTGCCATCAGTGAGTGGACAGGAGGAAGGTCTCTCTCTGGAAACACCATATATTTT. It encodes CAISEWTGGRSLSGNTIYF.

V is TRBV5-1 and J is TRBJ2-1; no clear D. Trimming took off 1 base at V and 0 bases at J, with 5 bases between the two ends. This CDR3 comprises 14 residues. The germline gives CDR1 SGHRS, CDR2 YFSETQ. CDR3 in DNA: TGCGCCAGCAGCTTGTTGACCTCCTACAATGAGCAGTTCTTC. It translates to CASSLLTSYNEQFF.

The V gene is TRBV10-2, the J gene TRBJ1-3, with D tentatively TRBD1 (6 bases). Germline assignment: CDR1 WSHSY and CDR2 SAAADI. V lost 2 bases to trimming and J lost 7 bases, with 21 bases between them. The CDR3 length is 17 residues. The CDR3 loop is CASSETGFGQFGNTIYF. CDR3 DNA sequence: TGCGCCAGCAGTGAGACAGGGTTTGGACAGTTCGGGAACACCATATATTTT.

The V call is TRBV7-9, the J call TRBJ2-5, with D hard to call. The V and J ends lost 0 bases and 1 base respectively, with 15 bases between them. CDR1 and CDR2 (germline): SEHNR, FQNEAQ (reference sequence). This CDR3 has 17 amino acids. The CDR3 nucleotides are TGTGCCAGCAGCTTAGCGCCTCTAGGGATAGCCCAAGAGACCCAGTACTTC. Translation: CASSLAPLGIAQETQYF. The whole variable domain, filled in from reference TRBV7-9 and TRBJ2-5, reads DTGVSQNPRHKITKRGQNVTFRCDPISEHNRLYWYRQTLGQGPEFLTYFQNEAQLEKSRLLSDRFSAERPKGSFSTLEIQRTEQGDSAMYLCASSLAPLGIAQETQYFGPGTRLLVL.

This clone was detected once. The rearrangement uses TRBV28 and TRBJ2-7; D unclear. Germline assignment: CDR1 MDHEN and CDR2 SYDVKM. The V end lost 10 bases, the J end lost 0 bases, and 16 bases lay between the germline ends. The CDR3 is 14 amino acids. The CDR3 DNA reads as TGTGCCACCATTGGGGTAACGAGCTCCTACGAGCAGTACTTC. Amino acids: CATIGVTSSYEQYF. The whole variable domain, filled in from reference TRBV28 and TRBJ2-7, reads DVKVTQSSRYLVKRTGEKVFLECVQDMDHENMFWYRQDPGLGLRLIYFSYDVKMKEKGDIPEGYSVSREKKERFSLILESASTNQTSMYLCATIGVTSSYEQYFGPGTRLTVT.

V usage is TRBV28 and J usage is TRBJ1-3; D is undetermined. V was trimmed by 1 base and J by 0 bases, leaving 10 bases between them. Germline assignment: CDR1 MDHEN and CDR2 SYDVKM. CDR3 length equals 16 residues. The CDR3 spells CASSLSGSYSGNTIYF. The CDR3 DNA is TGTGCCAGCAGTTTATCAGGCAGCTACTCTGGAAACACCATATATTTT.

This clone was detected a few times. The chain uses TRBV7-3 and TRBJ2-5, with 10 bases identical to TRBD1. The V gene's germline CDR1 is SGHTA and CDR2 FQGTGA. The CDR3 totals 14 residues. V lost 4 bases, J lost 3 bases, and 2 bases stayed unmatched. The DNA for the CDR3 is TGTGCCAGCAGCTCGACAGGGGGCAAAGAGACCCAGTACTTC. Translation: CASSSTGGKETQYF.

The V call is TRBV7-3, the J call TRBJ2-5; 7 nucleotides match TRBD1. This CDR3 comprises 15 residues. Trimming cost V 6 bases and J 2 bases; bases outside gene matches: 9. Germline V gene lookup returns CDR1 SGHTA and CDR2 FQGTGA. The CDR3 DNA reads TGTGCCAGCAGTCCTGACAGGGCGACTCAAGAGACCCAGTACTTC. Translation: CASSPDRATQETQYF. Combining the CDR3 with reference TRBV7-3 and TRBJ2-5 gives the whole variable domain GAGVSQTPSNKVTEKGKYVELRCDPISGHTALYWYRQSLGQGPEFLIYFQGTGAADDSGLPNDRFFAVRPEGSVSTLKIQRTERGDSAVYLCASSPDRATQETQYFGPGTRLLVL.

The genes are TRBV11-3 and TRBJ2-3, with 11 bases fitting TRBD2. Germline lookup yields CDR1 SGHNT and CDR2 YENEEA. V was pared by 6 bases and J by 2 bases, with 7 bases of the junction left unmatched. The CDR3 sequence is 16 residues long. The CDR3 reads CASSSGGALVTDTQYF. Written as DNA, the CDR3 is TGTGCCAGCAGTAGCGGGGGGGCGTTGGTCACAGATACGCAGTATTTT.

This clone was detected once. The chain employs TRBV30 and TRBJ1-2; D perhaps matches TRBD1 (6 bases). Germline V lookup: CDR1 GTSNPN, CDR2 SVGIG (reference sequence). Trimming pared 0 bases from V and 7 bases from J, leaving 12 bases between. The CDR3 is 13 amino acids. CDR3: CAWSVPGASGYTF. CDR3 DNA sequence: TGTGCCTGGAGTGTCCCGGGGGCGAGTGGCTACACCTTC.

The rearrangement joins TRBV19 to TRBJ1-1; unclear D gene. The CDR3 extends over 14 amino acids. The germline V gene has CDR1 LNHDA and CDR2 SQIVND (reference sequence). Trimming removed 4 bases from V and 1 base from J, with 10 bases in between. Written as DNA, the CDR3 is TGTGCCAGTAGTAGAGCCGTGCCGAACACTGAAGCTTTCTTT. Amino acids: CASSRAVPNTEAFF.

This chain joins TRBV5-8 and TRBJ2-2; TRBD1 matches 7 bases. There are 16 residues in the CDR3. V lost 2 bases, J lost 2 bases, and 6 bases stayed unmatched. The germline V gene has CDR1 SGHTS and CDR2 YDEGEE. The CDR3 bases are TGTGCCAGCAGCTTCGAGGGGGCTCCCAACACCGGGGAGCTGTTTTTT. Its translation is CASSFEGAPNTGELFF.

The V gene is TRBV28, the J gene TRBJ2-1, with 9 bases lining up with TRBD2. Germline V gene data show CDR1 as MDHEN and CDR2 as SYDVKM. The CDR3 contains 15 residues. V shed 3 bases, J shed 6 bases, and the junction held 6 bases outside the gene matches. The CDR3 loop is CASSFKRGVGNEQFF. CDR3 nucleotide sequence: TGTGCCAGCAGTTTTAAGCGGGGGGTAGGCAATGAGCAGTTCTTC.

The rearrangement joins TRBV15 to TRBJ1-2; D is unclear. This CDR3 contains 14 residues. With 0 bases removed from V and 7 bases from J, the gap between germline ends came to 12 bases. CDR1 and CDR2 from the germline V gene are LNHNV and YYDKDF (reference sequence). For the CDR3, the DNA is TGTGCCACCAGCAGAGATAGAGGGTTGGGTGGCTACACCTTC. It specifies CATSRDRGLGGYTF.

This clone was seen more than once but under ten times. The rearrangement uses TRBV6-1 and TRBJ1-1; possibly TRBD1 for D (6 bases). CDR1 and CDR2 (germline): MNHNS, SASEGT. This CDR3 has 12 amino acids. V was pared by 6 bases and J by 4 bases, with 9 bases between. The CDR3 bases are TGTGCCAGCAGCCGGGGGGCCACTGAAGCTTTCTTT. Its protein product is CASSRGATEAFF.

This CDR3 is CASSFDRGSTNEKLFF. The CDR3, as DNA: TGTGCCAGCAGCTTCGACAGGGGATCTACTAATGAAAAACTGTTTTTT. The V call is TRBV5-5, the J call TRBJ1-4; TRBD1 matches 8 bases. This CDR3 spans 16 amino acids. The junction had 5 bases not matched to a gene; V was cut back by 2 bases and J by 2 bases. Germline lookup yields CDR1 SGHKS and CDR2 YYEKEE (reference sequence).